Each of the 29 T cell receptor beta chains below was sequenced from the same sample in a study of Ad26.COV2.S vaccination and SARS-CoV-2 variants. Method: immunoSEQ multiplex PCR; TCRdb's copy keeps in-frame clones and lacks some. The profile covers more than 120,000 clones, with about nine tenths appearing a single time and about 5% taken by the ten largest. The sample was peripheral blood, taken after recovery from COVID-19. The source of these receptors is a human donor who had recovered from COVID-19.

The rearrangement uses TRBV6-4 and TRBJ1-4; D gene uncertain. Germline values: CDR1 MRHNA, CDR2 SNTAGT. CDR3 length equals 14 residues. Trimming cost V 11 bases and J 3 bases, with 16 bases left between them. The CDR3 nucleotides are TGTGCCGAAACGGCCCGGGAGCCTAATGAAAAACTGTTTTTT. It is translated as CAETAREPNEKLFF.

This clone was recorded a few times. The chain recombines TRBV7-9 with TRBJ2-7; no clear D gene. The CDR3 is 15 residues long. Trimming took off 4 bases at V and 0 bases at J, with 13 bases between the two ends. Germline CDR1 reads SEHNR; CDR2 reads FQNEAQ (reference sequence). The DNA of the CDR3 is TGTGCCAGCAGCTACCCGGACGGAAGCTCCTACGAGCAGTACTTC. Residues: CASSYPDGSSYEQYF.

This sequence joins TRBV7-9 and TRBJ2-2, with TRBD1 as a possible D gene (6 bases). Deletions cut 2 bases from V and 3 bases from J, with 13 bases between. The CDR3 totals 16 residues. Per germline, CDR1 SEHNR and CDR2 FQNEAQ (reference sequence). The CDR3 loop reads CASSLLEQGYTGELFF. The CDR3 coding sequence is TGTGCCAGCAGCTTATTAGAACAGGGATACACCGGGGAGCTGTTTTTT.

This sequence joins TRBV18 and TRBJ2-7; 10 nucleotides align to TRBD1. The CDR3 has 14 amino acids. From germline, CDR1 is KGHSH and CDR2 LQKENI. The J segment lost 4 bases and the V segment lost 3 bases, leaving 3 bases of the junction unmatched. The CDR3 DNA reads as TGTGCCAGCTCACCGGGACAGGGGATTTACGAGCAGTACTTC. It translates to CASSPGQGIYEQYF.

The chain couples TRBV5-6 to TRBJ1-2, with 9 bases aligning to TRBD1. CDR3 length: 13 amino acids. V shed 4 bases, J shed 4 bases, and the junction held 2 bases outside the gene matches. Germline CDR1 reads SGHDT; CDR2 reads YYEEEE. Here the CDR3 DNA reads TGTGCCAGCAGCATGGGACAGGGCTATGGCTACACCTTC. Its protein product is CASSMGQGYGYTF.

This chain uses TRBV5-4 with TRBJ1-4; D is ambiguous. CDR1 SGHNT and CDR2 YYREEE come from the germline V gene (reference sequence). The CDR3 covers 16 residues. The ends were cut back, 4 bases at V and 2 bases at J, with 15 bases in the middle. The CDR3 DNA is TGTGCCAGCAGCGTGGACTCACCGGGGACTAATGAAAAACTGTTTTTT. Its translation: CASSVDSPGTNEKLFF.

This chain uses TRBV11-2 with TRBJ2-3, with D hard to call. Germline CDR1 is SGHAT and CDR2 is FQNNGV. The CDR3 contains 13 residues. The V end lost 5 bases, the J end lost 1 base, and 7 bases lay between the germline ends. CDR3 sequence (DNA): TGTGCCAGCAGCCCCCCCGGCACAGATACGCAGTATTTT. Its translation is CASSPPGTDTQYF.

V and J are TRBV29-1 and TRBJ2-1; 9 bases are a match to TRBD1. J gave up 7 bases and V 2 bases, and 9 bases lay outside the gene matches. The CDR3 has 15 amino acids. The germline CDR1 and CDR2 sequences are SQVTM and ANQGSEA. CDR3 bases: TGCAGCGTTGAAAACGGACAGGGGATGTGGAATGAGCAGTTCTTC. Encoded protein: CSVENGQGMWNEQFF.

V and J are TRBV5-6 and TRBJ2-7; 9 bases are a match to TRBD1. The CDR3 runs 14 residues. CDR1 and CDR2 from the germline V gene are SGHDT and YYEEEE. V lost 3 bases, J lost 6 bases, and 7 bases stayed unmatched. CDR3 loop: CASSYGTGWVEQYF. The CDR3 nucleotides read TGTGCCAGCAGCTACGGGACAGGGTGGGTCGAGCAGTACTTC.

The table lists this clone with a count of one. The V gene is TRBV18, the J gene TRBJ2-5; D unresolved. Trimming cost V 1 base and J 5 bases, with 5 bases left between them. CDR3 length: 12 residues. The germline gives CDR1 KGHSH, CDR2 LQKENI. CDR3 amino acids: CASSPRYETQYF. In nucleotides, the CDR3 is TGTGCCAGCTCACCACGGTATGAGACCCAGTACTTC.

Here the CDR3 DNA reads TGTGCCAGCAACACCCTCACACCAGGGGCATCTGGAAACACCATATATTTT. Amino acid sequence: CASNTLTPGASGNTIYF. V usage is TRBV7-9 and J usage is TRBJ1-3; a possible D gene is TRBD1 (6 bases). The germline CDR1 and CDR2 sequences are SEHNR and FQNEAQ (reference sequence). The V gene lost 7 bases and the J gene lost 1 base, with 20 bases spanning the gap. The CDR3 has 17 amino acids.

This chain uses TRBV6-2 or TRBV6-3 with TRBJ1-3; D is unresolved. CDR3 length: 16 amino acids. Trimming cost V 6 bases and J 4 bases, with 19 bases left between them. Germline CDR1 reads MNHEY; CDR2 reads SVGEGT. CDR3 residues: CASSPNRKGGGNTIYF. The CDR3 region has the DNA TGTGCCAGCAGCCCTAATAGGAAAGGCGGCGGAAACACCATATATTTT.

The chain combines TRBV19 with TRBJ1-5; no clear D gene. Germline values: CDR1 LNHDA, CDR2 SQIVND (reference sequence). The CDR3 has 14 amino acids. Trimming took off 0 bases at V and 5 bases at J, with 8 bases between the two ends. CDR3 nucleotides: TGTGCCAGTAGTATAGACAGACCTTATCAGCCCCAGCATTTT. This encodes CASSIDRPYQPQHF.

CDR3 DNA sequence: TGTGCCAGCAGGGGGGATTACAATGAGCAGTTCTTC. It encodes CASRGDYNEQFF. This chain joins TRBV2 and TRBJ2-1; D possibly matches TRBD1 or TRBD2 (5 bases each). There are 12 residues in the CDR3. The germline V gene encodes CDR1 SNHLY and CDR2 FYNNEI. V lost 6 bases to trimming and J lost 4 bases, with 7 bases between them.

The V call is TRBV4-1, the J call TRBJ1-6; 7 bases agree with TRBD1. CDR3 length: 15 residues. CDR1 and CDR2 from the germline V gene are MGHRA and YSYEKL. Trimming cost V 3 bases and J 10 bases; bases outside gene matches: 9. CDR3 sequence: CASSQDRHEESPLHF. CDR3 coding DNA: TGCGCCAGCAGCCAGGACAGGCATGAGGAATCACCCCTCCACTTT.

The table lists this clone with a count of one. The chain couples TRBV6-2 or TRBV6-3 to TRBJ2-7; D is unclear. The length of the CDR3 is 11 residues. V was cut by 6 bases and J by 3 bases, with 6 bases left in between. CDR1 and CDR2 from the germline V gene are MNHEY and SVGEGT. The CDR3 is CASSLGYEQYF. In DNA, the CDR3 is TGTGCCAGCAGCCTCGGCTACGAGCAGTACTTC.

This chain joins TRBV15 and TRBJ2-7; the D gene is possibly TRBD2 (5 bases). Trimming removed 1 base from V and 5 bases from J, with 15 bases in between. This CDR3 is 15 amino acids long. Looked up from germline, CDR1 is LNHNV and CDR2 is YYDKDF (reference sequence). The CDR3 is CATSRVDTLRDEQYF. CDR3 in DNA: TGTGCCACCAGCAGAGTAGACACATTGCGGGACGAGCAGTACTTC.

This clone was detected only once. The CDR3 DNA is TGTGCCAGCAGTCCTAGAGAGGGATCCAATGAGCAGTTCTTC. This translates into CASSPREGSNEQFF. The chain links TRBV28 to TRBJ2-1; possibly TRBD2 for D (5 bases). Between the trimmed V and J ends, which lost 5 bases and 6 bases, there was a span of 14 bases. Germline lookup yields CDR1 MDHEN and CDR2 SYDVKM. The CDR3 consists of 14 residues.

This rearrangement joins TRBV6-5 to TRBJ1-3; no reliable D call. The CDR3 extends over 14 amino acids. V was cut by 8 bases and J by 0 bases, with 11 bases left in between. Germline V lookup: CDR1 MNHEY, CDR2 SVGAGI. The CDR3 sequence: CASGMGSSGNTIYF. The CDR3 coding sequence is TGTGCCAGCGGGATGGGGAGCTCTGGAAACACCATATATTTT.

The chain joins TRBV6-6 to TRBJ2-1; D gene ambiguous. Germline-derived CDR1 and CDR2 are MNHNY and SVGAGI (reference sequence). The V end lost 0 bases, the J end lost 10 bases, and 10 bases lay between the germline ends. The CDR3 has 13 residues. CDR3 sequence: CASSYSTVREQFF. In DNA form, the CDR3 reads TGTGCCAGCAGTTACTCGACTGTGAGAGAGCAGTTCTTC.

The V gene is TRBV19, the J gene TRBJ1-1; tentative D call: TRBD1 (5 bases). The CDR3 has 13 residues. Germline V gene lookup returns CDR1 LNHDA and CDR2 SQIVND (reference sequence). Deletions cut 6 bases from V and 6 bases from J, with 14 bases between. The CDR3 DNA sequence: TGTGCCAGTAGCCCCCTGCTGGGGGCTGAAGCTTTCTTT. Translated, it gives CASSPLLGAEAFF.

The chain combines TRBV4-1 with TRBJ2-3; unclear D gene. The germline V gene encodes CDR1 MGHRA and CDR2 YSYEKL. V gave up 3 bases and J gave up 4 bases, with 5 bases separating them. This CDR3 region has 12 residues. The CDR3 DNA reads TGCGCCAGCAGCCATGACCCAGATACGCAGTATTTT. Amino acids: CASSHDPDTQYF.

This sequence joins TRBV28 and TRBJ2-2; a possible D gene is TRBD2 (5 bases). V shed 7 bases and J shed 6 bases, with 15 bases lying between them. Germline assignment: CDR1 MDHEN and CDR2 SYDVKM. The CDR3 loop spans 14 amino acids. The DNA of the CDR3 is TGTGCCAGCAAACCGAGGGATCGGGCCGGGGAGCTGTTTTTT. It yields the protein CASKPRDRAGELFF. The entire variable domain, with the rest obtained from reference TRBV28 and TRBJ2-2, is as follows: DVKVTQSSRYLVKRTGEKVFLECVQDMDHENMFWYRQDPGLGLRLIYFSYDVKMKEKGDIPEGYSVSREKKERFSLILESASTNQTSMYLCASKPRDRAGELFFGEGSRLTVL.

The CDR3 loop reads CASSRGTGVETQYF. CDR3 nucleotide sequence: TGTGCCAGCAGCCGCGGGACAGGGGTTGAGACCCAGTACTTC. The chain recombines TRBV6-2 or TRBV6-3 with TRBJ2-5; TRBD1 agrees at 10 bases. The CDR3 is 14 amino acids. With V trimmed by 6 bases and J by 5 bases, 6 bases remained unmatched. Per the germline V gene, CDR1 is MNHEY and CDR2 is SVGEGT.

CDR3 sequence reads: CASSLGLGVFTTNEKLFF. As DNA, the CDR3 is TGTGCCAGCAGCTTAGGTCTCGGAGTTTTCACAACTAATGAAAAACTGTTTTTT. The V call is TRBV7-8, the J call TRBJ1-4; D not resolved. Germline-derived CDR1 and CDR2 are SGHVS and FQNEAQ. V was shortened by 1 base and J by 0 bases, with 15 bases between the two germline ends. This CDR3 spans 18 amino acids.

The chain uses TRBV7-9 and TRBJ2-7, with a weak D call TRBD2 (5 bases). From germline, CDR1 is SEHNR and CDR2 FQNEAQ (reference sequence). V was cut by 5 bases and J by 0 bases, with 11 bases left in between. The CDR3 consists of 14 residues. The CDR3 nucleotides read TGTGCCAGCAGCCAGGACTTCCCCTCCTACGAGCAGTACTTC. It translates to CASSQDFPSYEQYF. Supplemented by reference TRBV7-9 and TRBJ2-7, the full variable domain reads DTGVSQNPRHKITKRGQNVTFRCDPISEHNRLYWYRQTLGQGPEFLTYFQNEAQLEKSRLLSDRFSAERPKGSFSTLEIQRTEQGDSAMYLCASSQDFPSYEQYFGPGTRLTVT.

The chain joins TRBV7-2 to TRBJ2-7; D not certain. The CDR3 covers 13 residues. Between the trimmed V and J ends, which lost 3 bases and 1 base, there was a span of 7 bases. Germline values: CDR1 SGHTA, CDR2 FQGNSA. CDR3 nucleotides: TGTGCCAGCAGCTTTGCAGTTTCCTACGAGCAGTACTTC. Amino acid sequence: CASSFAVSYEQYF.

The gene calls are TRBV7-9 and TRBJ2-1; D remains unclear. The ends were cut back, 5 bases at V and 5 bases at J, with 16 bases in the middle. This CDR3 is built from 15 residues. Germline CDR1 reads SEHNR; CDR2 reads FQNEAQ (reference sequence). CDR3: CASSLNPINHNEQFF. The CDR3, as DNA: TGTGCCAGCAGCCTCAACCCAATAAATCACAATGAGCAGTTCTTC.

The CDR3 region has the DNA TGTGCCAGCAGCCAAGAAGGGGGGGCACTAGCCTACGAGCAGTACTTC. It yields the protein CASSQEGGALAYEQYF. This chain connects TRBV3-1 (or the pseudogene TRBV3-2) to TRBJ2-7; a possible D gene is TRBD2 (7 bases). Trimming took off 0 bases at V and 2 bases at J, with 14 bases between the two ends. Germline assignment: CDR1 LGHDT and CDR2 YNNKEL (reference sequence). The CDR3 length is 16 residues.